This TCR beta chain derives from a study of tumor and adjacent non-tumor tissue in lung cancer. TCRbeta libraries were built with three rounds of nested PCR, modified from ARM-PCR. MiXCR, run by TCRdb on the multiplex PCR reads, gives a single entry per CDR3 protein. The data contain more than 45,000 distinct CDR3 sequences, 74% of them singletons. This sample's RNA came from whole unsorted tissue. More than 3 cm separated this lung sample from the edge of the tumor. Overall study findings and caveats: Tumor TCR diversity, when higher, was linked to shorter survival.

For this clonotype: Its antigen is as yet unknown. Just one base apart from a much larger clone, this may be a read error.

Sequenced sample: distant non-tumor lung tissue. The clonotype comes from a woman aged 60-75 years with non-small cell lung cancer.

The CDR3 sequence is CNARNLQGVSEQYF. CDR3 DNA: TGCAATGCTAGAAATTTACAGGGGGTGTCCGAGCAGTACTTC. This rearrangement joins TRBV20-1 to TRBJ2-7, with TRBD1 identical over 8 bases. CDR3 length equals 14 residues. Germline loops: CDR1 DFQATT, CDR2 SNEGSKA (reference sequence).